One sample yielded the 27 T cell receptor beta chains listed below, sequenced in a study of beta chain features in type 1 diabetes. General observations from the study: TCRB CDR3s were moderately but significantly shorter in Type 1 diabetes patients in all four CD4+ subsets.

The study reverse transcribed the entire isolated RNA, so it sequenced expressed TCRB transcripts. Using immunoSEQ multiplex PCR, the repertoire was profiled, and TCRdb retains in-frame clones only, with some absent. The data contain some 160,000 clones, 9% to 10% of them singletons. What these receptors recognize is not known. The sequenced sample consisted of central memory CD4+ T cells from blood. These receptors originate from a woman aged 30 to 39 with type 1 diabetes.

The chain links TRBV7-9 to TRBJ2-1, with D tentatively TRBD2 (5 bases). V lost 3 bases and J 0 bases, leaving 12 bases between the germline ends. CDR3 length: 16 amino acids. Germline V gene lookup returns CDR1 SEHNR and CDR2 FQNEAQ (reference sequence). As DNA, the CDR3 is TGTGCCAGCAGCTTGACCATAACTAGCTCCTACAATGAGCAGTTCTTC. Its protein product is CASSLTITSSYNEQFF.

The CDR3 sequence is CASSLVSGRTAYGYTF. CDR3 bases: TGTGCCAGCAGCTTAGTATCTGGTCGGACAGCCTATGGCTACACCTTC. The rearrangement uses TRBV7-9 and TRBJ1-2, with D maybe TRBD1 (6 bases). Germline V gene sequence: CDR1 SEHNR, CDR2 FQNEAQ (reference sequence). CDR3 length equals 16 residues. The V end lost 1 base, the J end lost 4 bases, and 16 bases lay between the germline ends.

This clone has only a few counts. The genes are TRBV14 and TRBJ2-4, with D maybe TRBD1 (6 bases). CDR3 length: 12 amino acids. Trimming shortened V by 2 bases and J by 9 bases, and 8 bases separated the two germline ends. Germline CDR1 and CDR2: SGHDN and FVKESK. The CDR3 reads CASSQPQGIQYF. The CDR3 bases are TGTGCCAGCAGCCAACCACAGGGCATTCAGTACTTC.

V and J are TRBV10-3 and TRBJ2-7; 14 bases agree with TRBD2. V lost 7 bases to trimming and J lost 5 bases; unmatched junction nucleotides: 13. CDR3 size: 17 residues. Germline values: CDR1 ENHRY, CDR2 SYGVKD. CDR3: CAIKGLAGGTSVNEQYF. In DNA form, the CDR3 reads TGTGCCATCAAAGGACTAGCGGGAGGCACCTCCGTGAACGAGCAGTACTTC.

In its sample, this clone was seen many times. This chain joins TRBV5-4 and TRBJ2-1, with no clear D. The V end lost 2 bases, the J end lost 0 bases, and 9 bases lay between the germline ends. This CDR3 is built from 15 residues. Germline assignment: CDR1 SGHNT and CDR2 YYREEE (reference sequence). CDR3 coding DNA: TGTGCCAGCAGCTTTCTAGTGAGCTCCTACAATGAGCAGTTCTTC. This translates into CASSFLVSSYNEQFF.

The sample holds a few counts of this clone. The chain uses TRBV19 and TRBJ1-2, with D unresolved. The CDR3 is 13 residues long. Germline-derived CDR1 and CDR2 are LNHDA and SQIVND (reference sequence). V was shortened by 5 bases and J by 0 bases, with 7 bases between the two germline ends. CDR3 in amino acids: CASSQRANYGYTF. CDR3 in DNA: TGTGCCAGTAGTCAACGGGCTAACTATGGCTACACCTTC.

Written as DNA, the CDR3 is TGCGCCAGCAGCCGGCTAAGGGGGAACACTGAAGCTTTCTTT. Its protein product is CASSRLRGNTEAFF. This chain connects TRBV4-1 to TRBJ1-1; D is possibly TRBD1 (5 bases). The CDR3 runs 14 residues. Germline V CDR1 and CDR2: MGHRA, YSYEKL. Trimming left V 4 bases short and J 1 base short, with 10 bases between.

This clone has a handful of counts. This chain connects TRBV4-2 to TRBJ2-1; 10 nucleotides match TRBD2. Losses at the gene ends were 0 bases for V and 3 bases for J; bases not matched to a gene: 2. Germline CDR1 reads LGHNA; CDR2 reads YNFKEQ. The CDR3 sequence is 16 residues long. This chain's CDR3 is CASSQDGLAVYNEQFF. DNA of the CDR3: TGTGCCAGCAGCCAAGACGGACTAGCGGTCTACAATGAGCAGTTCTTC.

In DNA, the CDR3 is TGTGCCATCAGTGAGCCGTTAGCAGGGACTAGCGGCACAGATACGCAGTATTTT. Protein sequence: CAISEPLAGTSGTDTQYF. The rearrangement uses TRBV10-3 and TRBJ2-3; 10 bases align to TRBD2. The CDR3 runs 18 residues. The V gene's germline CDR1 is ENHRY and CDR2 SYGVKD. The J segment lost 1 base and the V segment lost 2 bases, leaving 9 bases of the junction unmatched.

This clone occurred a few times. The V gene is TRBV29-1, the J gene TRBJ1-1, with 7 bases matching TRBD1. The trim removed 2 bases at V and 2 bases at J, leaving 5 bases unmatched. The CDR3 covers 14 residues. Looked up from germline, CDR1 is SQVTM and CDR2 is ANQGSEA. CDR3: CSVERGQVNTEAFF. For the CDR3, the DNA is TGCAGCGTTGAAAGGGGGCAGGTCAACACTGAAGCTTTCTTT. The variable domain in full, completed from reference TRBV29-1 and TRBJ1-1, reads SAVISQKPSRDICQRGTSLTIQCQVDSQVTMMFWYRQQPGQSLTLIATANQGSEATYESGFVIDKFPISRPNLTFSTLTVSNMSPEDSSIYLCSVERGQVNTEAFFGQGTRLTVV.

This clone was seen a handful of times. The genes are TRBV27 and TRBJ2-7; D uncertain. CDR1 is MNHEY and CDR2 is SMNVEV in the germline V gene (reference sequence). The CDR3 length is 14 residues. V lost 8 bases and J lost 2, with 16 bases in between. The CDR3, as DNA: TGTGCCAGCGCGGCTACGGCGAATCCCTACGAGCAGTACTTC. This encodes CASAATANPYEQYF.

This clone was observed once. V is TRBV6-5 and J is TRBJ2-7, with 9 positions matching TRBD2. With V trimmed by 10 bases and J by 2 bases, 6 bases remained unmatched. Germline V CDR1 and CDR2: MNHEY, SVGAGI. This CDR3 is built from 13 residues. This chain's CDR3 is CATTSGSTYEQYF. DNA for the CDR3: TGTGCCACCACTAGCGGGTCCACCTACGAGCAGTACTTC.

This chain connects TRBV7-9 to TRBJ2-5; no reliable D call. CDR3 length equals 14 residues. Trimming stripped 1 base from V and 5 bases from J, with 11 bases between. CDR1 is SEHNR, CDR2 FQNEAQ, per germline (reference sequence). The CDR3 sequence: CASSLGTTAETQYF. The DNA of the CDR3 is TGTGCCAGCAGCTTAGGAACCACTGCCGAGACCCAGTACTTC.

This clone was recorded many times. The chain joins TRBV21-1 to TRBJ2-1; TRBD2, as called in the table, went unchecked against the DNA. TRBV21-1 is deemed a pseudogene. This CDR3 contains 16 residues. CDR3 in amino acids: CASSIPDGGPLGEQFF. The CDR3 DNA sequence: TGTGCCAGCAGCATCCCGGACGGAGGCCCTCTCGGGGAGCAGTTCTTC.

CDR3 nucleotide sequence: TGCGCCAGCAGCCCCACTCCCCCTTACAATGAGCAGTTCTTC. Translation: CASSPTPPYNEQFF. The rearrangement joins TRBV5-1 to TRBJ2-1; no clear D. The CDR3 runs to 14 residues. CDR1 and CDR2 (germline): SGHRS, YFSETQ. Trimming stripped 4 bases from V and 4 bases from J, with 12 bases between.

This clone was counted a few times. CDR3: CASSPETGTGRGGWTEAFF. The CDR3, as DNA: TGTGCCAGCTCACCTGAAACCGGGACAGGGCGCGGAGGTTGGACTGAAGCTTTCTTT. The chain joins TRBV18 to TRBJ1-1; 9 bases align to TRBD1. Trimming cost V 3 bases and J 5 bases; bases outside gene matches: 19. Germline CDR1 reads KGHSH; CDR2 reads LQKENI. The CDR3 has 19 residues.

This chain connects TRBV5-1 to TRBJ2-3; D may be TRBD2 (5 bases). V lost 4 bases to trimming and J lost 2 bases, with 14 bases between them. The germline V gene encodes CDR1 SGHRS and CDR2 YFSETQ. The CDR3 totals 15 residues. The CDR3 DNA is TGCGCCAGCAGCCGAATCGGACTGATCACAGATACGCAGTATTTT. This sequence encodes CASSRIGLITDTQYF. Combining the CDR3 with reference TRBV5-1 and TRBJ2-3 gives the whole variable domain KAGVTQTPRYLIKTRGQQVTLSCSPISGHRSVSWYQQTPGQGLQFLFEYFSETQRNKGNFPGRFSGRQFSNSRSEMNVSTLELGDSALYLCASSRIGLITDTQYFGPGTRLTVL.

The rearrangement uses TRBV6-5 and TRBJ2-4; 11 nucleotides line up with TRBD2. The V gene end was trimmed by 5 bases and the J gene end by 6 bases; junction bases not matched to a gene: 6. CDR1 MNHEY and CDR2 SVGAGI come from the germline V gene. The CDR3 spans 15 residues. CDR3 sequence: CASSPLAGVANIQYF. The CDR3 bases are TGTGCCAGCAGTCCACTAGCGGGAGTGGCAAACATTCAGTACTTC.

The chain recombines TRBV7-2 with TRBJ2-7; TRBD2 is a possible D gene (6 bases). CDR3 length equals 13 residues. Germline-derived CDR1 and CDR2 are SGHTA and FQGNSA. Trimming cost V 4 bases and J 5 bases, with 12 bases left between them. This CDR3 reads CASSSRREHEQYF. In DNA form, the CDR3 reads TGTGCCAGCAGCTCCCGACGGGAGCACGAGCAGTACTTC.

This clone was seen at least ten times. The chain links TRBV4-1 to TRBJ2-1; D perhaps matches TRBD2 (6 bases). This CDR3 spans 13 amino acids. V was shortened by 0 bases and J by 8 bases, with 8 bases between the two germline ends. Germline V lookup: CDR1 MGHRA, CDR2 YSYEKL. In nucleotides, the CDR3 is TGCGCCAGCAGCCAAGATCCGGGGGATGAGCAGTTCTTC. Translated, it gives CASSQDPGDEQFF.

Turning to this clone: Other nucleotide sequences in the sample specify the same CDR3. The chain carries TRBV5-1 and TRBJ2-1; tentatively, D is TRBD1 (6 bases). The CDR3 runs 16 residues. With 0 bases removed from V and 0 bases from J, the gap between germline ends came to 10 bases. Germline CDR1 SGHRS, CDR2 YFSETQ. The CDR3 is CASSLALGGSYNEQFF. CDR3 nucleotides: TGCGCCAGCAGCTTGGCACTAGGGGGCTCCTACAATGAGCAGTTCTTC.

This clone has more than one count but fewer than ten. The chain's CDR3 is CASRDRTNTEAFF. CDR3 sequence (DNA): TGTGCCAGTAGGGACAGGACGAACACTGAAGCTTTCTTT. The gene calls are TRBV19 and TRBJ1-1, with 7 bases matching TRBD1. The CDR3 has 13 amino acids. The J segment lost 1 base and the V segment lost 6 bases, leaving 2 bases of the junction unmatched. Germline V gene lookup returns CDR1 LNHDA and CDR2 SQIVND (reference sequence). Looking up the rest from reference TRBV19 and TRBJ1-1 gives the full variable domain: DGGITQSPKYLFRKEGQNVTLSCEQNLNHDAMYWYRQDPGQGLRLIYYSQIVNDFQKGDIAEGYSVSREKKESFPLTVTSAQKNPTAFYLCASRDRTNTEAFFGQGTRLTVV.

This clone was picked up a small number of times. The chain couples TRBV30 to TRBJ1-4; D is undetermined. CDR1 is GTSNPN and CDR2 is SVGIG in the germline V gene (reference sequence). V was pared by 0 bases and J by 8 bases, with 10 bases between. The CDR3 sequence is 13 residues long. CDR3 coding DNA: TGTGCCTGGAGTGTAGACGGGTACGAAAAACTGTTTTTT. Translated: CAWSVDGYEKLFF.

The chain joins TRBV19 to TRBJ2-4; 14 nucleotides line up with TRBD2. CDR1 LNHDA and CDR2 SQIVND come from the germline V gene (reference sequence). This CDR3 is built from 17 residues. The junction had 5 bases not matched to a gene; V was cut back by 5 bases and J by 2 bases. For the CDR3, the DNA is TGTGCCAGTAGTGAGGGACTAGCGGGAGAGTCCAAAAACATTCAGTACTTC. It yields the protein CASSEGLAGESKNIQYF.

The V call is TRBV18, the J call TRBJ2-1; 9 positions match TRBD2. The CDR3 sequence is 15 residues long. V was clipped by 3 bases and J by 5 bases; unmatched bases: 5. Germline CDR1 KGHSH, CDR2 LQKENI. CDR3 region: CASSPGTSRNNEQFF. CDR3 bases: TGTGCCAGCTCACCCGGGACTAGCCGCAACAATGAGCAGTTCTTC. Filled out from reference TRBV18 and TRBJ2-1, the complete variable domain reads NAGVMQNPRHLVRRRGQEARLRCSPMKGHSHVYWYRQLPEEGLKFMVYLQKENIIDESGMPKERFSAEFPKEGPSILRIQQVVRGDSAAYFCASSPGTSRNNEQFFGPGTRLTVL.

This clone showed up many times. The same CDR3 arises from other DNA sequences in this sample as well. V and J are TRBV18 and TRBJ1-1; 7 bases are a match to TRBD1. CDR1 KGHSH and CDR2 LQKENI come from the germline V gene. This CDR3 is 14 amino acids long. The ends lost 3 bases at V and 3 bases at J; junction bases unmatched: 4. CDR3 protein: CASSPTGRDTEAFF. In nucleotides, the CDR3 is TGTGCCAGCTCACCGACAGGGAGAGACACTGAAGCTTTCTTT. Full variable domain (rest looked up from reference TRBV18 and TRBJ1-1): NAGVMQNPRHLVRRRGQEARLRCSPMKGHSHVYWYRQLPEEGLKFMVYLQKENIIDESGMPKERFSAEFPKEGPSILRIQQVVRGDSAAYFCASSPTGRDTEAFFGQGTRLTVV.

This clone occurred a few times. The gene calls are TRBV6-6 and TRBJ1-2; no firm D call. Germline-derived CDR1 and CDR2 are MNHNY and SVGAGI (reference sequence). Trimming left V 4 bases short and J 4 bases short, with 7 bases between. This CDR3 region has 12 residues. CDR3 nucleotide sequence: TGTGCCAGCAGTTTACAGTCCTATGGCTACACCTTC. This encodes CASSLQSYGYTF.